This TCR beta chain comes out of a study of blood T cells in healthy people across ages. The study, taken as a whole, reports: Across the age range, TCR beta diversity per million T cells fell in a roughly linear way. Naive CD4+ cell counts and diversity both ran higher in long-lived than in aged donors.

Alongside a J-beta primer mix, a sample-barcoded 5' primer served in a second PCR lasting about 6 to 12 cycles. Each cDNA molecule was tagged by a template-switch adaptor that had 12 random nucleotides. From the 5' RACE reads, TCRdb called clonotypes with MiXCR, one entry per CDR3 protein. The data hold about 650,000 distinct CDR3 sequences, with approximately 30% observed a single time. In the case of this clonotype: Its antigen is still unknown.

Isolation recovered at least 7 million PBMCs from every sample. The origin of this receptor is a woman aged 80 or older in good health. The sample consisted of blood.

CDR3 nucleotide sequence: TGTGCCAGCAGTTTGGGACAGGGAGGGCTGAACACTGAAGCTTTCTTT. Translation: CASSLGQGGLNTEAFF. V gene TRBV27 combines with J gene TRBJ1-1; TRBD1 aligns across 9 bases. The CDR3 consists of 16 residues. The junction had 5 bases not matched to a gene; V was cut back by 3 bases and J by 0 bases. CDR1 is MNHEY and CDR2 is SMNVEV in the germline V gene (reference sequence).